This T cell receptor beta chain was observed in a study of technical replicates of blood from a few donors. With V trimmed by 1 base and J by 9 bases, 6 bases remained unmatched. Germline V CDR1 and CDR2: SGHTA, FQGNSA. There are 15 residues in the CDR3. Clones were sequenced by immunoSEQ multiplex PCR, and TCRdb holds only the in-frame ones, with some missing. Found here are roughly 14,000 clones, 84% of them singletons; the top ten hold roughly 10%. This clone was recorded once. The clonotype was recovered from a human donor in good health. Sequenced: PBMCs. This sequence joins TRBV7-2 and TRBJ2-1; 10 bases fit TRBD2. This chain's CDR3 is CASSLGAGGPSEQFF. CDR3 nucleotides: TGTGCCAGCAGCTTAGGAGCGGGAGGGCCGAGTGAGCAGTTCTTC.